The 3 T cell receptor beta chains reported below all come from one sample, sequenced in a study of vaccination and CD4 T cells after COVID-19. Sample treatment: roughly 11-day PBMC culture with coronavirus spike peptide pools or control peptides (ViraFEST assay). Sequencing of the DNA from cultured CD4+ T cells was carried out with the Oncomine TCR Beta short-read assay. TCRdb re-called the PCR reads through MiXCR, storing one row per CDR3 protein. The table records just over 14,000 distinct CDR3 sequences, around 67% of them present only once. Their antigens are not known. The specimen sequenced was CD4+ T cells from blood, cultured in vitro. These receptors all stem from a human donor who had recovered from COVID-19.

The genes are TRBV29-1 and TRBJ1-2; possibly TRBD1 for D (5 bases). This CDR3 comprises 13 residues. Germline assignment: CDR1 SQVTM and CDR2 ANQGSEA. The V end was cut by 5 bases, the J end by 3 bases, with 13 bases between. CDR3 in DNA: TGCAGCGTTTCCCCCAAAGGGGACTATGGCTACACCTTC. This codes for CSVSPKGDYGYTF.

This clonotype has just a few counts. The J gene is TRBJ2-3, the V gene TRBV7-9; D uncertain. The V gene lost 6 bases and the J gene lost 2 bases, with 9 bases spanning the gap. The CDR3 loop spans 13 amino acids. Germline CDR1 is SEHNR and CDR2 is FQNEAQ (reference sequence). CDR3 DNA: TGTGCCAGCAGTGTAACGGTCACAGATACGCAGTATTTT. It is translated as CASSVTVTDTQYF.

This clonotype has only one observation. The chain couples TRBV19 to TRBJ2-5, with 8 nucleotides matching TRBD2. The germline gives CDR1 LNHDA, CDR2 SQIVND (reference sequence). The CDR3 has 14 amino acids. The junction had 12 bases not matched to a gene; V was cut back by 10 bases and J by 5 bases. As DNA, the CDR3 is TGTGCCACCAACGGGGGGGCGGAGGAGGAGACCCAGTACTTC. Residues: CATNGGAEEETQYF. Together with reference TRBV19 and TRBJ2-5, the CDR3 gives the full variable domain: DGGITQSPKYLFRKEGQNVTLSCEQNLNHDAMYWYRQDPGQGLRLIYYSQIVNDFQKGDIAEGYSVSREKKESFPLTVTSAQKNPTAFYLCATNGGAEEETQYFGPGTRLLVL.